This is a list of T cell receptor beta chains from one sample in a study of blood T cells in healthy people across ages. In TCRdb, the 5' RACE reads were re-called with MiXCR into one record per CDR3 protein. In the table there are 800,000 or so distinct CDR3 sequences, less than 80% of which are singletons. Sequencing used blood. The receptors were sampled from a man aged 30 to 45 in good health. CDR3s include the opening cysteine and the closing phenylalanine or tryptophan. The order of the fields is clone size, V gene, J gene, D gene, CDR3 DNA, CDR3 protein. D genes are given only for firm matches. Clone size is not always given. Where it is, it says once, few, many or a class for expanded clones.

abundance: .; v_gene: TRBV27; j_gene: TRBJ2-1; d_gene: TRBD2; CDR3nt: TGTGCCAGCAGTATGACTAGCGGCGATGAGCAGTTCTTC; CDR3aa: CASSMTSGDEQFF
abundance: many; v_gene: TRBV7-2; j_gene: TRBJ2-5; d_gene: .; CDR3nt: TGTGCCAGCAGCTTAAGGGCTTACCAAGAGACCCAGTACTTC; CDR3aa: CASSLRAYQETQYF
abundance: few; v_gene: TRBV29-1; j_gene: TRBJ2-1; d_gene: .; CDR3nt: TGCAGCGTTGGTATAAACAATGAGCAGTTCTTC; CDR3aa: CSVGINNEQFF
abundance: .; v_gene: TRBV7-9; j_gene: TRBJ2-2; d_gene: .; CDR3nt: TGTGCCAGCAGCTATCAGCTCACCGGGGAGCTGTTTTTT; CDR3aa: CASSYQLTGELFF
abundance: .; v_gene: TRBV5-1; j_gene: TRBJ2-1; d_gene: .; CDR3nt: TGCGCCAGCAGCTTGAATGGTGCCGAGCAGTTCTTC; CDR3aa: CASSLNGAEQFF
abundance: .; v_gene: TRBV9; j_gene: TRBJ2-7; d_gene: .; CDR3nt: TGTGCCAGCACAACCTCCGTGGCGGGAGAGCAGTACTTC; CDR3aa: CASTTSVAGEQYF
abundance: .; v_gene: TRBV28; j_gene: TRBJ2-3; d_gene: TRBD2; CDR3nt: TGTGCCAGCAGTGTAGGACTAGCGCCAGATACGCAGTATTTT; CDR3aa: CASSVGLAPDTQYF
abundance: .; v_gene: TRBV6-5; j_gene: TRBJ2-5; d_gene: TRBD2; CDR3nt: TGTGCCATCCGACCGGGACTAGCATCGGAGACCCAGTACTTC; CDR3aa: CAIRPGLASETQYF
abundance: many; v_gene: TRBV27; j_gene: TRBJ2-7; d_gene: TRBD1; CDR3nt: TGTGCCAGCAGTTTCGGACAGGGATCCTACGAGCAGTACTTC; CDR3aa: CASSFGQGSYEQYF
abundance: few; v_gene: TRBV7-9; j_gene: TRBJ2-7; d_gene: .; CDR3nt: TGTGCCAGCAGCCCCGGGGGCGGGCCCTACGAGCAGTACTTC; CDR3aa: CASSPGGGPYEQYF
abundance: .; v_gene: TRBV9; j_gene: TRBJ2-3; d_gene: TRBD1; CDR3nt: TGTGCCAGCAGCGTAGACGAAGGGACAGCTACGCAGTATTTT; CDR3aa: CASSVDEGTATQYF